The rows below give T cell receptor beta chains drawn from one sample of a study of T cell changes during pregnancy in multiple sclerosis. Sequencing was performed with immunoSEQ multiplex PCR; in TCRdb, only in-frame clones are kept and a portion is missing. The sample includes about 60,000 clones, more than 85% of them seen just once. This material consisted of peripheral blood, taken in the first trimester of pregnancy. The receptors were gathered from a female donor with multiple sclerosis, enrolled in a pregnancy study. Each CDR3 is given with its conserved first and last residue. D genes are given only for firm matches. Clone size is given for some rows only: seen once, a few or many times, or a class if the clone is expanded.

clone_size j_call d_call v_call cdr3_nt cdr3_aa
NA TRBJ2-5 TRBD1 TRBV19 TGTGCCAGTAGGGCGACAGGGGGGCGAGAGACCCAGTACTTC CASRATGGRETQYF
NA TRBJ1-5 TRBD1 TRBV7-2 TGTGCCAGCAGCTTAACCAGGGGGAGAATCAATCAGCCCCAGCATTTT CASSLTRGRINQPQHF
NA TRBJ1-2 NA TRBV6-6 TGTGCCAGCAGTTATCGGTCCTATGGCTACACCTTC CASSYRSYGYTF
NA TRBJ2-7 NA TRBV20-1 TGCAGTGCCCCGTTCGGGGTCGAGCAGTACTTC CSAPFGVEQYF
NA TRBJ1-3 NA TRBV7-2 TGTGCCAGCAGCTTAGTGTCAGGCGCGGGAAACACCATATATTTT CASSLVSGAGNTIYF
NA TRBJ2-2 NA TRBV18 TGTGCCAGCTCACCGAGTCGGAACACCGGGGAGCTGTTTTTT CASSPSRNTGELFF
NA TRBJ2-5 TRBD2 TRBV7-3 TGTGCCAGCAGCCCCGGGACTAGCGGGAGAGAGACCCAGTACTTC CASSPGTSGRETQYF
once TRBJ1-1 TRBD1 TRBV15 TGTGCCACAAGAACCGGGACAGGGTCCAACACTGAAGCTTTCTTT CATRTGTGSNTEAFF
NA TRBJ2-5 TRBD2 TRBV7-2 TGTGCCAGCAGCAACCGGACTAGCGGGGGCCGCAAAGAGACCCAGTACTTC CASSNRTSGGRKETQYF
NA TRBJ1-5 NA TRBV6-5 TGTGCCAGCAGGCGCAGGACAGTTTCGCAGCCCCAGCATTTT CASRRRTVSQPQHF
NA TRBJ1-4 NA TRBV7-9 TGTGCCAGCAGCTTAGTCACTCCTACTAATGAAAAACTGTTTTTT CASSLVTPTNEKLFF
NA TRBJ1-2 NA TRBV19 TGTGCCAGTAGCTGGCTCGGGATTGCTAACTATGGCTACACCTTC CASSWLGIANYGYTF
NA TRBJ1-4 TRBD1 TRBV4-1 TGCGCCAGCAGCCAACAGGGGGCGCGGCAGGAAAAACTGTTTTTT CASSQQGARQEKLFF
NA TRBJ2-7 NA TRBV19 TGTGCCAGTAGGAGACAGGACTCCTACGAGCAGTACTTC CASRRQDSYEQYF
NA TRBJ2-7 TRBD1 TRBV5-6 TGTGCCAGCAGCTTGAGTATCGGGGACAGGGGTTCGGACGAGCAGTACTTC CASSLSIGDRGSDEQYF
once TRBJ2-2 NA TRBV5-8 TGTGCCAGCAGCTTGGGGGCAGGGCCCCTCCTGGACACCGGGGAGCTGTTTTTT CASSLGAGPLLDTGELFF
NA TRBJ2-1 TRBD2 TRBV7-2 TGTGCCAGCAGCCCCGGACTAGCGGGGGGGCATGAGCAGTTCTTC CASSPGLAGGHEQFF
NA TRBJ1-2 NA TRBV30 TGTGCCTGGACAGGGTCCGGCTATGGCTACACCTTC CAWTGSGYGYTF
NA TRBJ2-6 TRBD1 TRBV11-2 TGTGCCAGCAGCTTAGTAACAGGGGCCGTCTCTGGGGCCAACGTCCTGACTTTC CASSLVTGAVSGANVLTF
NA TRBJ2-6 NA TRBV6-1 TGTGCCAGCAGCGTGACCCGGCGGGGGGCCAACGTCCTGACTTTC CASSVTRRGANVLTF
NA TRBJ1-5 TRBD1 TRBV12-5 TGTGCTAGTGGTCCAGGACAGGGGCAGCCCCAGCATTTT CASGPGQGQPQHF
once TRBJ2-4 NA TRBV19 TGTGCCAGTAGTAGGAGGGGGGGGGCAGATTTAGCCAAAAACATTCAGTACTTC CASSRRGGADLAKNIQYF
NA TRBJ1-4 TRBD1 TRBV6-5 TGTGCCAGCAGGACAGGGGGCGTAGGTGAAAAACTGTTTTTT CASRTGGVGEKLFF
NA TRBJ2-7 TRBD2 TRBV7-9 TGTGCCAGCAGCTTCCGACTAGCGGGTACGTACGAGCAGTACTTC CASSFRLAGTYEQYF
NA TRBJ2-6 TRBD2 TRBV7-3 TGTGCCAGCAGCTTATTCAGCGGGGAAGCTGGGGCCAACGTCCTGACTTTC CASSLFSGEAGANVLTF
NA TRBJ2-1 TRBD2 TRBV7-2 TGTGCCAGCAGCTTAGAGCGGGGGCCCTACAATGAGCAGTTCTTC CASSLERGPYNEQFF
once TRBJ2-1 TRBD2 TRBV9 TGTGCCAGCAGCAGTGGACTAGGTGGGGCCAATGAGCAGTTCTTC CASSSGLGGANEQFF
NA TRBJ1-2 TRBD1 TRBV11-2 TGTGCCAGCAGCTTACCCACAGGGGGCGCAGGCTACACCTTC CASSLPTGGAGYTF